This TCR beta chain emerged from a study of blood T cell repertoires in COVID-19. Study-level information: T cells, B-cell-depleted T cells, or PBMCs supplied cDNA or gDNA.

V gave up 3 bases and J gave up 1 base; unmatched junction bases: 10. CDR3 length: 17 residues. The V gene's germline CDR1 is SGDLS and CDR2 YYNGEE. Here immunoSEQ multiplex PCR was the method, and the copy in TCRdb shows in-frame clones only, minus some. This table holds hundreds of thousands of clones, around 90% found once. Sequenced input: PBMCs or T cells enriched from blood (not recorded which). The sequence was obtained from a woman aged 18-29 years who had recovered from COVID-19. This sequence joins TRBV9 and TRBJ2-3; TRBD2 matches 8 bases. CDR3: CASSDPFSGGRTDTQYF. As DNA, the CDR3 is TGTGCCAGCAGCGACCCCTTCAGCGGGGGCCGCACAGATACGCAGTATTTT.